Shown below are 23 T cell receptor beta chains from a single sample sequenced in a study of cytomegalovirus exposure and HLA in healthy donors. This PCR relied on a set of 60 Vbeta primers and 13 Jbeta primers. Data came from immunoSEQ multiplex PCR; TCRdb stores just in-frame clones and leaves some out. The sample has over 70,000 clones; approximately 64% are singletons. Sequencing input: PBMCs. Receptors originate from a woman between 50 and 59 years old in good health and CMV-seropositive.

The V and J genes are TRBV6-6 and TRBJ1-2, with D perhaps TRBD1 (5 bases). Germline-derived CDR1 and CDR2 are MNHNY and SVGAGI (reference sequence). V was shortened by 0 bases and J by 6 bases, with 17 bases between the two germline ends. The CDR3 is 16 amino acids. The CDR3 DNA sequence: TGTGCCAGCAGTTACTCGACAGTACACCGAGAGGATGGCTACACCTTC. This translates into CASSYSTVHREDGYTF.

The chain employs TRBV5-6 and TRBJ2-7; tentatively, D is TRBD2 (5 bases). The V gene lost 1 base and the J gene lost 5 bases, with 13 bases spanning the gap. Germline CDR1 SGHDT, CDR2 YYEEEE. This CDR3 is 14 amino acids long. The chain's CDR3 is CASSLLQGSNEQYF. The CDR3 DNA reads as TGTGCCAGCAGCTTGCTACAAGGGAGCAACGAGCAGTACTTC.

The chain joins TRBV27 to TRBJ2-7, with a weak D call TRBD1 (7 bases). V lost 5 bases, J lost 3 bases, and 11 bases lay in between. CDR3 length: 13 amino acids. CDR1 and CDR2 (germline): MNHEY, SMNVEV (reference sequence). The CDR3 coding sequence is TGTGCCAGCAGTAGACAGGGAGGCTACGAGCAGTACTTC. This codes for CASSRQGGYEQYF.

This clone appeared a single time. The chain recombines TRBV5-1 with TRBJ2-7; the match to TRBD1 covers 7 bases. The CDR3 loop spans 14 amino acids. In germline, CDR1 is SGHRS, CDR2 YFSETQ. V shed 5 bases and J 2 bases; nucleotides not matched to a gene: 7. In DNA form, the CDR3 reads TGCGCCAGCAGTCCTGACAGGGCTCCCTACGAGCAGTACTTC. Encoded protein: CASSPDRAPYEQYF.

This chain uses TRBV18 with TRBJ2-4; D not resolved. The germline V and J ends were trimmed by 4 bases and 1 base, with 8 bases remaining between them. The CDR3 has 14 residues. The germline gives CDR1 KGHSH, CDR2 LQKENI. The CDR3 loop is CASSRGQAKNIQYF. CDR3 coding DNA: TGTGCCAGCTCACGTGGCCAGGCCAAAAACATTCAGTACTTC.

The chain links TRBV28 to TRBJ2-3; 12 nucleotides match TRBD2. Germline loops: CDR1 MDHEN, CDR2 SYDVKM. The CDR3 loop spans 15 amino acids. After removal of 6 bases from V and 6 bases from J, the junction contained 7 bases not matched to a gene. The DNA for the CDR3 is TGTGCCAGCAGCTCTAGCGGGGGGGCGAGGGATACGCAGTATTTT. Its protein is CASSSSGGARDTQYF.

CDR3 protein: CASSRTVGGNQPQHF. In nucleotides, the CDR3 is TGTGCCAGCAGCCGCACGGTCGGTGGCAATCAGCCCCAGCATTTT. This chain links TRBV7-8 with TRBJ1-5; no clear D. Germline values: CDR1 SGHVS, CDR2 FQNEAQ. V lost 5 bases to trimming and J lost 2 bases, with 13 bases between them. The CDR3 is made up of 15 amino acids.

In its sample, this clone was seen a few times. The chain recombines TRBV10-3 with TRBJ2-1; 11 nucleotides agree with TRBD2. Germline V CDR1 and CDR2: ENHRY, SYGVKD. The CDR3 totals 14 residues. Unmatched junction bases numbered 8, after V lost 10 bases and J lost 6 bases. CDR3 sequence reads: CATDPGLAANEQFF. In nucleotides, the CDR3 is TGTGCCACCGATCCGGGACTAGCGGCCAATGAGCAGTTCTTC.

In its sample, this clone was seen a few times. The chain links TRBV2 to TRBJ2-3, with D perhaps TRBD2 (5 bases). CDR1 is SNHLY and CDR2 is FYNNEI in the germline V gene. V lost 8 bases to trimming and J lost 2 bases, with 14 bases between them. This CDR3 has 14 amino acids. DNA for the CDR3: TGTGCCAGCGGAGAGGGAGAGGACACAGATACGCAGTATTTT. Protein product: CASGEGEDTDTQYF.

This clone was detected only a few times. Distinct nucleotide sequences in the sample also encode this CDR3. The chain links TRBV7-6 to TRBJ2-5; D is unclear. V was clipped by 2 bases and J by 2 bases, with 6 bases between them. Germline V CDR1 and CDR2: SGHVS, FNYEAQ. CDR3 length equals 13 residues. CDR3 amino acids: CASSLTFQETQYF. The CDR3 coding sequence is TGTGCCAGCAGCTTAACATTTCAAGAGACCCAGTACTTC. Full variable domain (missing parts from reference TRBV7-6 and TRBJ2-5): GAGVSQSPRYKVTKRGQDVALRCDPISGHVSLYWYRQALGQGPEFLTYFNYEAQQDKSGLPNDRFSAERPEGSISTLTIQRTEQRDSAMYRCASSLTFQETQYFGPGTRLLVL.

This clone was seen a handful of times. V and J are TRBV5-4 and TRBJ1-2; 9 nucleotides line up with TRBD1. CDR3 length equals 14 residues. The ends lost 2 bases at V and 4 bases at J; junction bases unmatched: 3. Per the germline V gene, CDR1 is SGHNT and CDR2 is YYREEE (reference sequence). The CDR3 DNA reads TGTGCCAGCAGCTTCATACAGGGGGCCTATGGCTACACCTTC. Protein: CASSFIQGAYGYTF.

This clone was recorded a few times. The chain uses TRBV2 and TRBJ2-5; 11 nucleotides match TRBD1. The CDR3 covers 12 residues. The V and J ends lost 6 bases and 9 bases, in that order; junction bases with no gene match: 3. CDR1 and CDR2 from the germline V gene are SNHLY and FYNNEI. The CDR3 DNA reads TGTGCCAGCAGCCTGGACAGGGGGCCCCAGTACTTC. Its protein product is CASSLDRGPQYF.

This clone showed up just a few times. CDR3 sequence: CASSWSGTGYEQYF. CDR3 in DNA: TGCGCCAGCAGCTGGTCCGGGACAGGATACGAGCAGTACTTC. The J gene is TRBJ2-7, the V gene TRBV5-1; the match to TRBD1 covers 8 bases. Germline CDR1 is SGHRS and CDR2 is YFSETQ. The CDR3 contains 14 residues. V lost 3 bases, J lost 4 bases, and 6 bases stayed unmatched.

The CDR3 spells CASSPTSGDTGELFF. Written as DNA, the CDR3 is TGCGCCAGCAGCCCGACTAGCGGGGACACCGGGGAGCTGTTTTTT. J is TRBJ2-2 and V is TRBV5-1; 11 bases are a match to TRBD2. Germline V gene lookup returns CDR1 SGHRS and CDR2 YFSETQ. V lost 4 bases to trimming and J lost 3 bases; unmatched junction nucleotides: 2. This CDR3 region has 15 residues.

The chain joins TRBV2 to TRBJ1-2, with a possible D match to TRBD1 (5 bases). V was pared by 1 base and J by 5 bases, with 8 bases between. This CDR3 region has 13 residues. CDR1 and CDR2 from the germline V gene are SNHLY and FYNNEI. CDR3: CASSEGGAYGYTF. In DNA form, the CDR3 reads TGTGCCAGCAGTGAAGGGGGCGCTTATGGCTACACCTTC.

The DNA for the CDR3 is TGTGCCAGCAGCCCGAGACAGAGCACCTACGAGCAGTACTTC. Translating it yields CASSPRQSTYEQYF. The chain uses TRBV7-8 and TRBJ2-7; D may be TRBD1 (5 bases). V gave up 5 bases and J gave up 2 bases, with 13 bases separating them. This CDR3 has 14 residues. Germline V gene sequence: CDR1 SGHVS, CDR2 FQNEAQ.

The chain joins TRBV7-9 to TRBJ2-2; a weak D match, TRBD2 (6 bases). Per germline, CDR1 SEHNR and CDR2 FQNEAQ (reference sequence). This CDR3 has 18 amino acids. The germline V and J ends were trimmed by 0 bases and 1 base, with 15 bases remaining between them. In nucleotides, the CDR3 is TGTGCCAGCAGCTTAGCGCTCGGGCGGGGAATGAACACCGGGGAGCTGTTTTTT. It specifies CASSLALGRGMNTGELFF. Full variable domain (remainder filled in from reference TRBV7-9 and TRBJ2-2): DTGVSQNPRHKITKRGQNVTFRCDPISEHNRLYWYRQTLGQGPEFLTYFQNEAQLEKSRLLSDRFSAERPKGSFSTLEIQRTEQGDSAMYLCASSLALGRGMNTGELFFGEGSRLTVL.

This chain connects TRBV28 to TRBJ1-2, with 10 bases aligning to TRBD1. CDR3 length: 16 residues. With 5 bases clipped from V and 2 bases from J, the junction kept 8 bases outside the gene matches. Germline assignment: CDR1 MDHEN and CDR2 SYDVKM. CDR3: CASSDQPGQGNYGYTF. For the CDR3, the DNA is TGTGCCAGCAGTGATCAACCGGGACAGGGGAACTATGGCTACACCTTC.

V gene TRBV29-1 combines with J gene TRBJ2-2, with 8 nucleotides matching TRBD2. Germline CDR1 reads SQVTM; CDR2 reads ANQGSEA. This CDR3 is built from 15 residues. V trimming: 5 bases; J trimming: 1 base; junction bases outside the gene matches: 6. The DNA of the CDR3 is TGCAGCGTTTATAGCGGGGTGCAGAACACCGGGGAGCTGTTTTTT. Translated, it gives CSVYSGVQNTGELFF.

The rearrangement joins TRBV19 to TRBJ2-1, with 10 bases aligning to TRBD2. Germline CDR1 LNHDA, CDR2 SQIVND (reference sequence). V was clipped by 1 base and J by 7 bases; unmatched bases: 7. This CDR3 is built from 16 residues. CDR3 region: CASSIGRTSGRNEQFF. The CDR3 DNA reads as TGTGCCAGTAGTATAGGCAGGACTAGCGGTCGGAATGAGCAGTTCTTC. Together with reference TRBV19 and TRBJ2-1, the CDR3 gives the full variable domain: DGGITQSPKYLFRKEGQNVTLSCEQNLNHDAMYWYRQDPGQGLRLIYYSQIVNDFQKGDIAEGYSVSREKKESFPLTVTSAQKNPTAFYLCASSIGRTSGRNEQFFGPGTRLTVL.

The V and J genes are TRBV27 and TRBJ2-7; D might be TRBD1 (6 bases). Germline lookup yields CDR1 MNHEY and CDR2 SMNVEV (reference sequence). This CDR3 has 16 amino acids. Trimming left V 6 bases short and J 2 bases short, with 20 bases between. The CDR3 nucleotides read TGTGCCAGCAGCTCCATCGACAGGTTAAACACCTACGAGCAGTACTTC. Translating gives CASSSIDRLNTYEQYF.

The V and J genes are TRBV4-3 and TRBJ2-7; 8 nucleotides line up with TRBD2. The ends lost 0 bases at V and 5 bases at J; junction bases unmatched: 0. This CDR3 has 13 amino acids. Germline V gene sequence: CDR1 LGHNA, CDR2 YSLEER. CDR3 DNA sequence: TGCGCCAGCAGCCAAGAGCGGGGGGACGAGCAGTACTTC. Protein: CASSQERGDEQYF.

The sample holds a few counts of this clone. The V call is TRBV27, the J call TRBJ1-3, with D perhaps TRBD1 (5 bases). CDR3 length: 15 residues. Trimming pared 4 bases from V and 0 bases from J, leaving 10 bases between. Per the germline V gene, CDR1 is MNHEY and CDR2 is SMNVEV (reference sequence). CDR3 loop: CASSSRGLSGNTIYF. In nucleotides, the CDR3 is TGTGCCAGCAGTTCTAGGGGTCTCTCTGGAAACACCATATATTTT.